One and the same sample provided the 18 T cell receptor beta chains below, sequenced in a study of neoadjuvant anti-PD-1 for oral cavity cancer. Sequencing used immunoSEQ multiplex PCR; TCRdb keeps in-frame clones, though not all of them. The data hold approximately 15,000 clones, with 60% to 80% observed a single time. This specimen was PBMCs, taken before nivolumab (anti-PD-1) treatment. These receptor sequences come from a person between 40 and 79 years old with oral cavity squamous cell carcinoma.

This sequence joins TRBV5-1 and TRBJ1-1, with a weak D call TRBD1 (5 bases). CDR3 length: 12 residues. Germline values: CDR1 SGHRS, CDR2 YFSETQ. V lost 3 bases and J lost 6, with 9 bases in between. As DNA, the CDR3 is TGCGCCAGCAGCTCGGGGGTGTCTGAAGCTTTCTTT. Encoded protein: CASSSGVSEAFF. The entire variable domain, with the rest obtained from reference TRBV5-1 and TRBJ1-1, is as follows: KAGVTQTPRYLIKTRGQQVTLSCSPISGHRSVSWYQQTPGQGLQFLFEYFSETQRNKGNFPGRFSGRQFSNSRSEMNVSTLELGDSALYLCASSSGVSEAFFGQGTRLTVV.

This clone was recorded once. The J gene is TRBJ2-3, the V gene TRBV7-9; no definite D call. This CDR3 is 13 amino acids long. Trimming shortened V by 2 bases and J by 3 bases, and 6 bases separated the two germline ends. Per the germline V gene, CDR1 is SEHNR and CDR2 is FQNEAQ (reference sequence). CDR3 protein: CASSLSRTDTQYF. The CDR3 DNA is TGTGCCAGCAGCTTAAGCCGGACAGATACGCAGTATTTT. The full variable domain, its missing parts supplied by reference TRBV7-9 and TRBJ2-3, is DTGVSQNPRHKITKRGQNVTFRCDPISEHNRLYWYRQTLGQGPEFLTYFQNEAQLEKSRLLSDRFSAERPKGSFSTLEIQRTEQGDSAMYLCASSLSRTDTQYFGPGTRLTVL.

This chain uses TRBV18 with TRBJ1-4; TRBD1 might be the D (5 bases). The CDR3 extends over 15 amino acids. From germline, CDR1 is KGHSH and CDR2 LQKENI. Trimming left V 5 bases short and J 2 bases short, with 12 bases between. The CDR3 bases are TGTGCCAGCTCAACCCGACAGACCACTAATGAAAAACTGTTTTTT. Amino acid sequence: CASSTRQTTNEKLFF.

The chain links TRBV27 to TRBJ2-1, with 9 nucleotides matching TRBD2. V trimming: 2 bases; J trimming: 6 bases; junction bases outside the gene matches: 5. Germline values: CDR1 MNHEY, CDR2 SMNVEV (reference sequence). The CDR3 consists of 15 residues. As DNA, the CDR3 is TGTGCCAGCAGTTTAGTAGCGGGAGCCGGCAATGAGCAGTTCTTC. This translates into CASSLVAGAGNEQFF.

The J gene is TRBJ1-1, the V gene TRBV5-1; D is possibly TRBD1 (5 bases). This CDR3 is built from 15 residues. Germline-derived CDR1 and CDR2 are SGHRS and YFSETQ. V dropped 1 base and J dropped 1 base, with 11 bases sitting between them. The CDR3 sequence: CASSLSTASNTEAFF. The DNA of the CDR3 is TGCGCCAGCAGCTTGTCGACAGCCTCGAACACTGAAGCTTTCTTT.

The chain joins TRBV6-5 to TRBJ2-7; perhaps TRBD2 as D (7 bases). This CDR3 spans 15 amino acids. Germline-derived CDR1 and CDR2 are MNHEY and SVGAGI. Trimming removed 5 bases at V and 0 bases at J, with 14 bases between. CDR3 in amino acids: CASSIGGAASYEQYF. As DNA, the CDR3 is TGTGCCAGCAGTATTGGGGGGGCGGCCTCCTACGAGCAGTACTTC.

The rearrangement links TRBV5-6 to TRBJ1-5, with 7 nucleotides matching TRBD1. J was trimmed by 0 bases and V by 1 base; bases with no gene match: 7. Germline V CDR1 and CDR2: SGHDT, YYEEEE. The length of the CDR3 is 17 residues. The CDR3 DNA sequence: TGTGCCAGCAGCTTGACAGGGGCCACGGATAGCAATCAGCCCCAGCATTTT. Protein product: CASSLTGATDSNQPQHF.

A few counts support this clone. The chain employs TRBV4-1 and TRBJ2-7; TRBD1 matches at 7 bases. J lost 2 bases, V lost 1 base, and 2 bases had no gene match. The CDR3 contains 14 residues. The germline V gene has CDR1 MGHRA and CDR2 YSYEKL. Written as DNA, the CDR3 is TGCGCCAGCAGCCAAGGGGACAGACCCTACGAGCAGTACTTC. This encodes CASSQGDRPYEQYF.

This clone was observed a few times. The chain couples TRBV2 to TRBJ1-5; a possible D gene is TRBD1 (6 bases). The V end was cut by 8 bases, the J end by 8 bases, with 13 bases between. The CDR3 has 12 amino acids. The germline V gene encodes CDR1 SNHLY and CDR2 FYNNEI. CDR3 sequence: CASAGGREPQHF. DNA of the CDR3: TGTGCCAGCGCGGGGGGGCGGGAGCCCCAGCATTTT.

This rearrangement joins TRBV9 to TRBJ2-3; TRBD2 is a possible D gene (5 bases). Trimming removed 0 bases from V and 6 bases from J, with 14 bases in between. There are 15 residues in the CDR3. Germline V gene data show CDR1 as SGDLS and CDR2 as YYNGEE. In DNA, the CDR3 is TGTGCCAGCAGCGTAGCTACCACCGGACTTGATACGCAGTATTTT. Translation gives CASSVATTGLDTQYF. Using reference TRBV9 and TRBJ2-3 for the parts outside the CDR3, the full variable domain is DSGVTQTPKHLITATGQRVTLRCSPRSGDLSVYWYQQSLDQGLQFLIQYYNGEERAKGNILERFSAQQFPDLHSELNLSSLELGDSALYFCASSVATTGLDTQYFGPGTRLTVL.

The chain joins TRBV15 to TRBJ2-1; possibly TRBD2 for D (5 bases). V was cut by 5 bases and J by 3 bases, with 11 bases left in between. This CDR3 contains 14 residues. CDR1 and CDR2 (germline): LNHNV, YYDKDF (reference sequence). The CDR3, as DNA: TGTGCCACCAGCCGACGGGATGGCTACAATGAGCAGTTCTTC. Protein: CATSRRDGYNEQFF.

The rearrangement uses TRBV7-2 and TRBJ1-2; D is undetermined. The CDR3 loop spans 13 amino acids. The V end lost 5 bases, the J end lost 8 bases, and 15 bases lay between the germline ends. Germline V gene data show CDR1 as SGHTA and CDR2 as FQGNSA. This CDR3 reads CASSPSPAAGYTF. CDR3 nucleotides: TGTGCCAGCAGCCCCTCGCCAGCAGCGGGCTACACCTTC.

This sequence joins TRBV19 and TRBJ1-1; a weak D match, TRBD1 (6 bases). The germline gives CDR1 LNHDA, CDR2 SQIVND (reference sequence). The length of the CDR3 is 14 residues. Between the trimmed V and J ends, which lost 6 bases and 7 bases, there was a span of 18 bases. The CDR3 loop reads CASRFAGALDEAFF. CDR3 coding DNA: TGTGCCAGTAGGTTTGCGGGGGCGCTGGATGAAGCTTTCTTT.

The chain combines TRBV2 with TRBJ1-5; D is unclear. CDR3 length: 12 residues. V lost 7 bases and J 4 bases, leaving 8 bases between the germline ends. Per germline, CDR1 SNHLY and CDR2 FYNNEI. The CDR3 loop is CASNTVNQPQHF. CDR3 nucleotide sequence: TGTGCCAGCAATACGGTTAATCAGCCCCAGCATTTT.

This chain uses TRBV29-1 with TRBJ1-6; D possibly corresponds to TRBD1 (5 bases). The CDR3 length is 13 residues. The germline V and J ends were trimmed by 5 bases and 6 bases, with 11 bases remaining between them. The germline V gene has CDR1 SQVTM and CDR2 ANQGSEA. CDR3 amino acids: CSVRDGFNSPLHF. The CDR3 DNA is TGCAGCGTTCGGGACGGCTTTAATTCACCCCTCCACTTT. The full variable domain, rest sourced from reference TRBV29-1 and TRBJ1-6, is SAVISQKPSRDICQRGTSLTIQCQVDSQVTMMFWYRQQPGQSLTLIATANQGSEATYESGFVIDKFPISRPNLTFSTLTVSNMSPEDSSIYLCSVRDGFNSPLHFGNGTRLTVT.

The chain recombines TRBV10-2 with TRBJ1-5, with D uncertain. From germline, CDR1 is WSHSY and CDR2 SAAADI. Trimming took off 0 bases at V and 0 bases at J, with 6 bases between the two ends. This CDR3 contains 15 residues. The CDR3 reads CASSESPGSNQPQHF. DNA for the CDR3: TGCGCCAGCAGTGAGTCCCCAGGTAGCAATCAGCCCCAGCATTTT.

In its sample, this clone was seen a few times. The chain employs TRBV4-1 and TRBJ2-7; D gene unclear. Trimming took off 4 bases at V and 0 bases at J, with 13 bases between the two ends. This CDR3 comprises 15 residues. CDR1 and CDR2 from the germline V gene are MGHRA and YSYEKL. CDR3 coding DNA: TGCGCCAGCAGCCTTCAAAAGGGAAGCTCCTACGAGCAGTACTTC. Translating it yields CASSLQKGSSYEQYF.

In this sample, this clone turned up once. The chain joins TRBV6-5 to TRBJ2-7, with TRBD2 matching over 10 bases. Germline V gives CDR1 MNHEY, CDR2 SVGAGI. The CDR3 contains 16 residues. Losses at the gene ends were 0 bases for V and 5 bases for J; bases not matched to a gene: 7. The CDR3: CASSYSTSGTLNEQYF. In DNA form, the CDR3 reads TGTGCCAGCAGTTACTCTACTAGCGGGACGCTGAACGAGCAGTACTTC.